What follows are 3 T cell receptor beta chains derived from one specimen sequenced in a study of cytomegalovirus exposure and HLA in healthy donors. PCR involved 60 Vbeta and 13 Jbeta primers. Method: immunoSEQ multiplex PCR; TCRdb's copy keeps in-frame clones and lacks some. Among some 200,000 clones, roughly 10% were seen once, and the ten largest hold roughly 1.3%. Sequenced: PBMCs. The receptors here all came from a woman between 25 and 40 years old in good health and CMV-seropositive.

This clone turned up a few times. V usage is TRBV5-1 and J usage is TRBJ1-1; D is undetermined. Trimming removed 3 bases at V and 1 base at J, with 7 bases between. The length of the CDR3 is 13 residues. Germline CDR1 is SGHRS and CDR2 is YFSETQ. DNA of the CDR3: TGCGCCAGCAGCTCGCTTAGGAACACTGAAGCTTTCTTT. Its protein is CASSSLRNTEAFF.

In this sample, this clone turned up a few times. This chain uses TRBV14 with TRBJ2-7; 11 positions agree with TRBD2. V shed 5 bases, J shed 1 base, and the junction held 16 bases outside the gene matches. This CDR3 is 19 amino acids long. In germline, CDR1 is SGHDN, CDR2 FVKESK. For the CDR3, the DNA is TGTGCCAGCAGCAAAGTTACTAGCGGGAGAAGAGGGTTGTCCTACGAGCAGTACTTC. Protein product: CASSKVTSGRRGLSYEQYF. Looking up the rest from reference TRBV14 and TRBJ2-7 gives the full variable domain: EAGVTQFPSHSVIEKGQTVTLRCDPISGHDNLYWYRRVMGKEIKFLLHFVKESKQDESGMPNNRFLAERTGGTYSTLKVQPAELEDSGVYFCASSKVTSGRRGLSYEQYFGPGTRLTVT.

The table lists this clone with a few counts. CDR3 bases: TGTGCCTGGAGTGTTTCTTGGACAGGCACAGATACGCAGTATTTT. Protein product: CAWSVSWTGTDTQYF. This chain connects TRBV30 to TRBJ2-3, with D possibly TRBD1 on 6 matching bases. Trimming stripped 0 bases from V and 1 base from J, with 11 bases between. The CDR3 runs to 15 residues. Germline V gene lookup returns CDR1 GTSNPN and CDR2 SVGIG (reference sequence).